The 15 T cell receptor beta chains given below trace back to one sample, sequenced in a study of T cells after yellow fever vaccination. TCRdb re-derived calls from the 5' RACE reads in MiXCR, one entry per CDR3 protein. The top ten clones hold 18% of a sample with hundreds of thousands of distinct CDR3 sequences, around a tenth of them seen once. The specimen comprised PBMCs, sampled on the day of the first yellow fever vaccination. The receptors stem from a young man who received the YFV17D yellow fever vaccine.

This clonotype was detected only a few times. The J gene is TRBJ1-4, the V gene TRBV20-1, with a tentative D call TRBD1 (5 bases). This CDR3 has 15 residues. V lost 3 bases to trimming and J lost 4 bases, with 15 bases between them. Germline V gene lookup returns CDR1 DFQATT and CDR2 SNEGSKA (reference sequence). CDR3 bases: TGCAGTGCTAGCCCGGCCACAGGACTTAATGAAAAACTGTTTTTT. Its translation: CSASPATGLNEKLFF.

V and J are TRBV11-3 and TRBJ2-7; 7 bases fit TRBD1. CDR1 is SGHNT, CDR2 YENEEA, per germline. The CDR3 extends over 13 amino acids. CDR3 nucleotides: TGTGCCAGCAGCCTAGACAGGGACTACGAGCAGTACGTC. Its protein is CASSLDRDYEQYV.

The V gene is TRBV20-1, the J gene TRBJ2-1; D possibly uses TRBD1 or TRBD2 (5 bases each). With 5 bases removed from V and 5 bases from J, the gap between germline ends came to 16 bases. The length of the CDR3 is 14 residues. CDR1 and CDR2 from the germline V gene are DFQATT and SNEGSKA (reference sequence). The CDR3 reads CSAYSGTGNNEQFF. CDR3 DNA sequence: TGCAGTGCTTACTCCGGGACGGGAAACAATGAGCAGTTCTTC.

The chain joins TRBV7-2 to TRBJ1-2; D is ambiguous. This CDR3 comprises 14 residues. Deletions cut 1 base from V and 0 bases from J, with 6 bases between. Germline CDR1 reads SGHTA; CDR2 reads FQGNSA. CDR3 coding DNA: TGTGCCAGCAGCTTAGGGGTGGCTAACTATGGCTACACCTTC. Residues: CASSLGVANYGYTF. Variable domain in full (rest from reference TRBV7-2 and TRBJ1-2): GAGVSQSPSNKVTEKGKDVELRCDPISGHTALYWYRQSLGQGLEFLIYFQGNSAPDKSGLPSDRFSAERTGGSVSTLTIQRTQQEDSAVYLCASSLGVANYGYTFGSGTRLTVV.

V and J are TRBV29-1 and TRBJ2-1, with a weak D call TRBD2 (5 bases). This CDR3 is built from 14 residues. The V end was cut by 8 bases, the J end by 0 bases, with 14 bases between. Per the germline V gene, CDR1 is SQVTM and CDR2 is ANQGSEA. The CDR3 spells CSFQRPSSYNEQFF. CDR3 in DNA: TGCAGCTTTCAGCGGCCCAGCTCCTACAATGAGCAGTTCTTC.

Concerning this clonotype: The junction departs from the called germline gene at one end, perhaps through a read error. The chain's CDR3 is CASSLSFGGPRDREDF. In DNA, the CDR3 is TGTGCCAGCAGTTTAAGTTTTGGGGGCCCCCGGGACAGGGAGGACTTC. The chain is built from TRBV27 and TRBJ2-7, with TRBD1 matching 9 bases. The CDR3 has 16 amino acids. CDR1 is MNHEY and CDR2 is SMNVEV in the germline V gene (reference sequence).

The chain employs TRBV11-1 and TRBJ1-1; the D is unclear. The CDR3 runs 12 residues. V dropped 5 bases and J dropped 4 bases, with 8 bases sitting between them. Germline V CDR1 and CDR2: SGHAT, FQDESV (reference sequence). The CDR3 region is CASSPVGTEAFF. In DNA, the CDR3 is TGTGCCAGCAGCCCGGTTGGCACTGAAGCTTTCTTT.

This clonotype was seen only a few times. The chain joins TRBV6-5 to TRBJ1-3; possible D gene TRBD1, 6 bases. Trimming cost V 4 bases and J 5 bases, with 15 bases left between them. The germline gives CDR1 MNHEY, CDR2 SVGAGI. This CDR3 has 15 amino acids. Here the CDR3 DNA reads TGTGCCAGCAGTTCGTCCACGGGGGGGCGAAACACCATATATTTT. Translated, it gives CASSSSTGGRNTIYF.

This clonotype was counted a few times. The genes are TRBV7-3 and TRBJ2-3; 9 nucleotides line up with TRBD1. Germline V gene lookup returns CDR1 SGHTA and CDR2 FQGTGA. This CDR3 is built from 14 residues. Trimming took 4 bases from V and 8 from J; bases not matched to a gene: 7. CDR3 sequence reads: CASSSSGQGRTQYF. DNA of the CDR3: TGTGCCAGCAGCTCCTCGGGACAGGGCCGTACGCAGTATTTT.

The CDR3 region is CASSNPTRDRAFF. For the CDR3, the DNA is TGTGCCAGCAGTAACCCCACCCGGGACAGAGCTTTCTTT. The gene calls are TRBV6-5 and TRBJ1-1; 7 bases are a match to TRBD1. Looked up from germline, CDR1 is MNHEY and CDR2 is SVGAGI. The CDR3 runs to 13 residues. Trimming removed 5 bases from V and 10 bases from J; junction bases left unmatched: 10.

At least ten counts were recorded for this clonotype. The V gene is TRBV12-3 or TRBV12-4, the J gene TRBJ2-2; D assignment may be TRBD1 or TRBD2 (6 bases each). The V and J ends lost 6 bases and 5 bases respectively, with 25 bases between them. This CDR3 contains 18 residues. The CDR3, as DNA: TGTGCCAGCAGACCAACCATGTGGTACAGGGCGGGAACCGGGGAGCTGTTTTTT. Translating it yields CASRPTMWYRAGTGELFF.

The CDR3 bases are TGCAGTGCCAGAGGAGAGACAGTCTCCTACGAGCAGTACGTC. It yields the protein CSARGETVSYEQYV. The chain is built from TRBV20-1 and TRBJ2-7; TRBD1 is a possible D gene (5 bases). Germline-derived CDR1 and CDR2 are DFQATT and SNEGSKA (reference sequence). This CDR3 is built from 14 residues.

In DNA form, the CDR3 reads TGCAGTGCTACCGGACAGGGGGGAATAGATACGCAGTATTTT. This encodes CSATGQGGIDTQYF. This sequence joins TRBV20-1 and TRBJ2-3; 10 bases align to TRBD1. This CDR3 has 14 amino acids. Germline trimming cut 4 bases from V and 5 bases from J; bases unmatched to any gene: 6. The germline gives CDR1 DFQATT, CDR2 SNEGSKA (reference sequence).

Only a few counts were recorded for this clonotype. The chain recombines TRBV12-3 or TRBV12-4 with TRBJ2-2; D is ambiguous. Trimming removed 7 bases at V and 2 bases at J, with 11 bases between. The CDR3 totals 14 residues. In DNA form, the CDR3 reads TGTGCCAGCAACCTCCAGAGTAACACCGGGGAGCTGTTTTTT. Translating it yields CASNLQSNTGELFF.

The chain couples TRBV12-3 or TRBV12-4 to TRBJ2-3; 8 bases match TRBD2. V lost 4 bases to trimming and J lost 2 bases; unmatched junction nucleotides: 2. This CDR3 is 14 amino acids long. The CDR3 sequence is CASSSRGATDTQYF. The CDR3 nucleotides are TGTGCCAGCAGTTCGCGGGGGGCCACAGATACGCAGTATTTT.